Presented here are 14 T cell receptor beta chains from one specimen sequenced in a study of T cell responses to AZD1222 COVID-19 vaccine. Sequenced by immunoSEQ multiplex PCR; TCRdb stores in-frame clones only, minus some. The table has more than 70,000 clones, 91% seen once. The material was peripheral blood, obtained 28 days after the second AZD1222 dose. The receptors stem from an adult who received the AZD1222 COVID-19 vaccine.

This clone was found once. J is TRBJ2-1 and V is TRBV11-3; D gene ambiguous. Germline CDR1 SGHNT, CDR2 YENEEA. The CDR3 covers 16 residues. Trimming took 4 bases from V and 0 from J, leaving 13 bases between them. The DNA of the CDR3 is TGTGCCAGCAGCTCCTATCAATTAGGCTCCTACAATGAGCAGTTCTTC. Translated, it gives CASSSYQLGSYNEQFF.

This chain links TRBV14 with TRBJ2-7; TRBD2 aligns across 8 bases. Germline CDR1 is SGHDN and CDR2 is FVKESK. J gave up 6 bases and V 1 base, and 11 bases lay outside the gene matches. The CDR3 loop spans 16 amino acids. The CDR3 bases are TGTGCCAGCAGCCAAGGCAGCATAGCGGGGAACGGCGAGCAGTACTTC. Translated, it gives CASSQGSIAGNGEQYF.

This clone has just one count. The V and J genes are TRBV2 and TRBJ1-2; D gene ambiguous. Germline V gene data show CDR1 as SNHLY and CDR2 as FYNNEI. The length of the CDR3 is 12 residues. V was clipped by 7 bases and J by 2 bases, with 8 bases between them. The CDR3 loop reads CASIGRNYGYTF. The CDR3 DNA reads TGTGCCAGCATAGGACGGAACTATGGCTACACCTTC.

The chain joins TRBV4-1 to TRBJ2-3; the D gene is possibly TRBD2 (6 bases). Trimming took off 1 base at V and 6 bases at J, with 14 bases between the two ends. CDR1 is MGHRA, CDR2 YSYEKL, per germline. This CDR3 region has 15 residues. DNA for the CDR3: TGCGCCAGCAGCCAAGCTGTACCGGGAGCTGATACGCAGTATTTT. Its protein is CASSQAVPGADTQYF.

The chain employs TRBV4-3 and TRBJ2-7; unclear D gene. Trimming left V 1 base short and J 4 bases short, with 11 bases between. The germline gives CDR1 LGHNA, CDR2 YSLEER. The CDR3 is 14 residues long. The DNA for the CDR3 is TGCGCCAGCAGCCAAGGTAACCTGAAGTACGAGCAGTACTTC. It translates to CASSQGNLKYEQYF.

The rearrangement joins TRBV9 to TRBJ2-1, with TRBD2 identical over 11 bases. The CDR3 is made up of 19 amino acids. Looked up from germline, CDR1 is SGDLS and CDR2 is YYNGEE. With V trimmed by 3 bases and J by 7 bases, 18 bases remained unmatched. In DNA, the CDR3 is TGTGCCAGCAGCGGGGGGGTGAAAACTAGCGGGAGAGAAGGGAATGAGCAGTTCTTC. Its protein is CASSGGVKTSGREGNEQFF.

The chain has TRBV28 and TRBJ2-1; D might be TRBD1 (7 bases). Germline CDR1 is MDHEN and CDR2 is SYDVKM. V lost 7 bases to trimming and J lost 3 bases, with 16 bases between them. CDR3 length: 15 amino acids. The CDR3 bases are TGTGCCAGCACCCTCAGGGGGGAGTTCTACAATGAGCAGTTCTTC. Translating gives CASTLRGEFYNEQFF.

The chain is built from TRBV25-1 and TRBJ1-2; D may be TRBD1 (6 bases). The CDR3 sequence is 14 residues long. With 4 bases removed from V and 4 bases from J, the gap between germline ends came to 13 bases. Germline CDR1 is MGHDK and CDR2 is SYGVNS. CDR3 DNA sequence: TGTGCCAGCAGTGCGGGGGCGCGGAGCTATGGCTACACCTTC. It yields the protein CASSAGARSYGYTF.

The chain links TRBV6-2 or TRBV6-3 to TRBJ1-1, with D unresolved. The CDR3 contains 11 residues. The germline V and J ends were trimmed by 5 bases and 6 bases, with 7 bases remaining between them. The germline V gene has CDR1 MNHEY and CDR2 SVGEGT. The CDR3 DNA reads TGTGCCAGCAGTCAGACCGCTGAAGCTTTCTTT. Protein product: CASSQTAEAFF.

The J gene is TRBJ2-3, the V gene TRBV5-4; 10 bases match TRBD2. This CDR3 region has 17 residues. CDR1 is SGHNT and CDR2 is YYREEE in the germline V gene (reference sequence). Trimming at V came to 3 bases and at J to 0 bases, leaving 7 bases not matched to a gene. In DNA, the CDR3 is TGTGCCAGCAGCTCCGGGCTAGCGGGAGTCAGCACAGATACGCAGTATTTT. Protein: CASSSGLAGVSTDTQYF. The full variable domain, its missing parts supplied by reference TRBV5-4 and TRBJ2-3, is ETGVTQSPTHLIKTRGQQVTLRCSSQSGHNTVSWYQQALGQGPQFIFQYYREEENGRGNFPPRFSGLQFPNYSSELNVNALELDDSALYLCASSSGLAGVSTDTQYFGPGTRLTVL.

This clone has only one observation. The chain employs TRBV27 and TRBJ2-7; no clear D gene. CDR3 length: 12 amino acids. Germline V gene sequence: CDR1 MNHEY, CDR2 SMNVEV (reference sequence). The V gene lost 5 bases and the J gene lost 6 bases, with 11 bases spanning the gap. CDR3 in amino acids: CASSPRRSEQYF. The CDR3 DNA is TGTGCCAGCAGTCCCCGAAGAAGCGAGCAGTACTTC.

J is TRBJ1-2 and V is TRBV19; D uncertain. V was cut by 4 bases and J by 7 bases, with 1 base left in between. From germline, CDR1 is LNHDA and CDR2 SQIVND (reference sequence). The CDR3 runs to 9 residues. The CDR3 sequence: CASSSGYTF. CDR3 sequence (DNA): TGTGCCAGTAGTAGTGGCTACACCTTC.

V usage is TRBV19 and J usage is TRBJ1-1, with a weak D call TRBD1 (5 bases). Trimming took off 9 bases at V and 3 bases at J, with 17 bases between the two ends. Per the germline V gene, CDR1 is LNHDA and CDR2 is SQIVND (reference sequence). The CDR3 consists of 14 residues. The CDR3 sequence: CASFPVGADTEAFF. The CDR3 DNA reads TGTGCCAGCTTCCCGGTCGGGGCGGACACTGAAGCTTTCTTT.

This clone was picked up one time. The V and J genes are TRBV27 and TRBJ2-2, with D maybe TRBD1 (5 bases). The V end lost 6 bases, the J end lost 2 bases, and 7 bases lay between the germline ends. The CDR3 contains 13 residues. Looked up from germline, CDR1 is MNHEY and CDR2 is SMNVEV (reference sequence). The CDR3, as DNA: TGTGCCAGCAGGGACACCAACACCGGGGAGCTGTTTTTT. It codes for CASRDTNTGELFF.